The clone carrying this TCR beta chain was observed at least ten times. Its cognate antigen is unknown. Being off target in a library aimed at alpha chains, this beta chain has a size of little meaning. TCRdb recomputed calls from the 5' RACE reads with MiXCR, one row per CDR3 protein. The sample carries about 12,000 distinct CDR3 sequences, about 3.9% recorded once. Time point denoted: sample taken at primary tumor resection. The authors sequenced whole RNA from tumor, nontumor lung or frozen PBMC without sorting. Samples were obtained from some 70 donors, all untreated early-stage non-small cell lung cancer patients. CDR3 size: 13 residues. V trimming: 3 bases; J trimming: 8 bases; junction bases outside the gene matches: 4. CDR1 and CDR2 from the germline V gene are PRHDT and FYEKMQ (reference sequence). This sample stems from a study of spatial heterogeneity in lung cancer. Study-level findings and limits: At tumor resection, ubiquitous expanded TCRs were detected in blood more often than later.

Specimen: PBMCs, collected at surgery. This sequence joins TRBV13 and TRBJ2-4; 7 nucleotides agree with TRBD2. This receptor was identified in a male donor with early-stage non-small cell lung cancer. CDR3 coding DNA: TGTGCCAGCAGCTTGAGGGAGGGGCACATTCAGTACTTC. This sequence encodes CASSLREGHIQYF.